The 12 T cell receptor beta chains below come from one sample, sequenced in a study of human T cells and chemical hapten exposure. TCRdb itself ran the RACE reads through MiXCR, one entry per CDR3 protein. Altogether under 85,000 distinct CDR3 sequences are present, around a tenth being singletons, with the ten largest covering about 6.6%. Time point given: patch test 2, 6 weeks after DPC sensitization. Treatment: therapeutic diphenylcyclopropenone sensitization with weekly scalp DPC. Sample: whole blood, taken in connection with sensitization to the hapten diphenylcyclopropenone (DPC). The receptor set was obtained from a woman in her forties or fifties with alopecia areata. Some clones in this sample may be carry-over from other donors' samples.

In its sample, this clonotype was seen a few times. This chain connects TRBV15 to TRBJ1-4; TRBD1 aligns across 8 bases. Germline CDR1 LNHNV, CDR2 YYDKDF (reference sequence). This CDR3 is built from 13 residues. J lost 6 bases, V lost 3 bases, and 0 bases had no gene match. The CDR3 loop reads CATSRTGDEKLFF. The CDR3 coding sequence is TGTGCCACCAGCAGGACAGGGGATGAAAAACTGTTTTTT.

In this sample, this clonotype turned up many times. The chain uses TRBV11-2 and TRBJ2-1; 13 nucleotides agree with TRBD2. With V trimmed by 5 bases and J by 0 bases, 13 bases remained unmatched. The CDR3 loop spans 20 amino acids. Germline V gene sequence: CDR1 SGHAT, CDR2 FQNNGV. The CDR3 nucleotides are TGTGCCAGCAGCCCAACTAGCGGGAGGGCCCGGGTTAGCTCCTACAATGAGCAGTTCTTC. Translation: CASSPTSGRARVSSYNEQFF.

This clonotype has more than one count but fewer than ten. J is TRBJ2-3 and V is TRBV30, with D possibly matching TRBD2 (6 bases). The CDR3 covers 15 residues. Germline V gene data show CDR1 as GTSNPN and CDR2 as SVGIG (reference sequence). The V gene lost 3 bases and the J gene lost 3 bases, with 16 bases spanning the gap. CDR3 region: CAWSSGTRGTDTQYF. CDR3 coding DNA: TGTGCCTGGAGCTCAGGGACTCGAGGGACAGATACGCAGTATTTT.

This clonotype came up a few times. V and J are TRBV24-1 and TRBJ2-3; 8 nucleotides align to TRBD1. Per germline, CDR1 KGHDR and CDR2 SFDVKD. This CDR3 is 14 amino acids long. J was trimmed by 8 bases and V by 2 bases; bases with no gene match: 5. The CDR3 protein is CATSDSSGGITQYF. CDR3 in DNA: TGTGCCACCAGTGATTCCTCAGGGGGCATTACGCAGTATTTT.

This clonotype came up many times. The gene calls are TRBV12-3 or TRBV12-4 and TRBJ1-1, with unresolved D. The germline V and J ends were trimmed by 2 bases and 4 bases, with 14 bases remaining between them. This CDR3 spans 15 amino acids. This CDR3 reads CASSLSRGLGTEAFF. In nucleotides, the CDR3 is TGTGCCAGCAGTTTATCACGCGGGCTTGGCACTGAAGCTTTCTTT.

This clonotype is deemed medium-sized. This chain uses TRBV20-1 with TRBJ1-1; unclear D gene. This CDR3 is built from 12 residues. V shed 8 bases and J shed 3 bases, with 13 bases lying between them. Germline values: CDR1 DFQATT, CDR2 SNEGSKA (reference sequence). The CDR3 DNA reads TGCAGTCCCGACAAGGGCGACACTGAAGCTTTCTTT. This codes for CSPDKGDTEAFF.

This clonotype was recorded many times. V and J are TRBV27 and TRBJ2-6; 8 bases are a match to TRBD1. Unmatched junction bases numbered 3, after V lost 2 bases and J lost 3 bases. Germline values: CDR1 MNHEY, CDR2 SMNVEV (reference sequence). CDR3 size: 16 residues. The CDR3: CASSLQGAGGANVLTF. CDR3 in DNA: TGTGCCAGCAGTTTACAGGGGGCAGGTGGGGCCAACGTCCTGACTTTC.

The genes are TRBV5-1 and TRBJ1-2, with 7 bases aligning to TRBD1. CDR3 length: 15 amino acids. The V gene end was trimmed by 5 bases and the J gene end by 2 bases; junction bases not matched to a gene: 9. Germline CDR1 reads SGHRS; CDR2 reads YFSETQ. In DNA, the CDR3 is TGCGCCAGCAGGCCGGGACAGCCAGGAAACTATGGCTACACCTTC. Protein sequence: CASRPGQPGNYGYTF.

This clonotype came up many times. The chain couples TRBV12-3 or TRBV12-4 to TRBJ2-2, with D tentatively TRBD1 or TRBD2 (5 bases each). Trimming stripped 6 bases from V and 1 base from J, with 12 bases between. The CDR3 is made up of 15 amino acids. The CDR3 DNA reads as TGTGCCAGCAGGGGACGGTCCCAGAACACCGGGGAGCTGTTTTTT. This codes for CASRGRSQNTGELFF.

There are a few counts of this clonotype. V is TRBV29-1 and J is TRBJ2-1; no clear D gene. Germline CDR1 reads SQVTM; CDR2 reads ANQGSEA. The CDR3 runs to 10 residues. The V end lost 7 bases, the J end lost 4 bases, and 5 bases lay between the germline ends. The CDR3 reads CSAVYNEQFF. CDR3 in DNA: TGCAGCGCTGTTTACAATGAGCAGTTCTTC.

The chain combines TRBV19 with TRBJ2-2, with 11 nucleotides matching TRBD2. The CDR3 runs 15 residues. V lost 5 bases and J lost 7; bases outside the gene matches: 6. In germline, CDR1 is LNHDA, CDR2 SQIVND (reference sequence). Written as DNA, the CDR3 is TGTGCCAGTAGTGGCTTGGGACTAGCGGACGGGGAGCTGTTTTTT. It codes for CASSGLGLADGELFF.

The chain recombines TRBV12-5 with TRBJ2-1; TRBD2 matches 10 bases. CDR1 is LGHNT, CDR2 FRNRAP, per germline. The junction had 6 bases not matched to a gene; V was cut back by 9 bases and J by 4 bases. The CDR3 has 14 amino acids. The CDR3 DNA reads TGTGCTAGCCTAGCGGGAGCCGGTTACAATGAGCAGTTCTTC. Encoded protein: CASLAGAGYNEQFF.